This entry concerns a single T cell receptor beta chain. This sample is drawn from a study of blood T cell repertoires in COVID-19. Study-wide background: Researchers got acute and convalescent COVID-19 samples from the United States, Italy and Spain. T cells, B-cell-depleted T cells, or PBMCs supplied cDNA or gDNA.

Germline V gene sequence: CDR1 MGHRA, CDR2 YSYEKL. The CDR3 consists of 12 residues. The V and J ends lost 0 bases and 11 bases respectively, with 10 bases between them. The repertoire was sequenced with immunoSEQ multiplex PCR; TCRdb's copy has only in-frame clones and lacks some. The sample has some 200,000 clones, roughly 83% seen once. The chain is built from TRBV4-1 and TRBJ1-1; D possibly corresponds to TRBD1 (6 bases). The receptor comes from a woman aged 40 to 50 with acute COVID-19. The sample taken for sequencing was PBMCs or T cells enriched from blood (not recorded which). CDR3 nucleotides: TGCGCCAGCAGCCAAGACCCAGGGGAGGCTTTCTTT. Translated: CASSQDPGEAFF.